These T cell receptor beta chains were read from a single sample in a study of blood T cells in healthy people across ages. Via MiXCR, TCRdb re-called the 5' RACE reads, giving one row per CDR3 protein. The table has under 2 million distinct CDR3 sequences, 30% to 40% seen once. Sequencing was performed on blood. These receptors were taken from a woman aged 30 to 39 in good health. Each CDR3 is given with its conserved first and last residue. A D gene is named only where the DNA matches it firmly. Expanded clones are given a class, and other clones once, few, many or no size at all.

j_call v_call d_call clone_size cdr3_aa cdr3_nt
TRBJ2-3 TRBV18 . . CASSPNRPSTDTQYF TGTGCCAGCTCACCCAACAGGCCCAGCACAGATACGCAGTATTTT
TRBJ2-1 TRBV4-1 . few CASSQVFRTSPTYNEQFF TGCGCCAGCAGCCAAGTATTCCGGACCAGCCCCACTTACAATGAGCAGTTCTTC
TRBJ2-7 TRBV7-2 TRBD2 many CASSRLAGVEQYF TGTGCCAGCAGCCGACTAGCGGGAGTCGAGCAGTACTTC
TRBJ2-1 TRBV7-9 TRBD2 . CASSPQWPGLAKNEQFF TGTGCCAGCAGCCCCCAATGGCCGGGACTAGCGAAGAATGAGCAGTTCTTC
TRBJ2-2 TRBV10-3 . . CAISERLASNTGELFF TGTGCCATCAGTGAGAGGCTAGCGTCGAACACCGGGGAGCTGTTTTTT
TRBJ2-7 TRBV21-1 . few CASSKALWVVADISSFPGGEQYF TGTGCCAGCAGCAAGGCCCTCTGGGTGGTAGCGGACATATCCTCCTTTCCGGGCGGCGAGCAGTACTTC
TRBJ1-1 TRBV7-2 . few CASSPTFPTEAFF TGTGCCAGCAGCCCTACCTTCCCGACTGAAGCTTTCTTT
TRBJ2-1 TRBV20-1 TRBD2 . CSASLVAGGENNEQFF TGCAGTGCTAGTCTAGTAGCGGGAGGGGAAAACAATGAGCAGTTCTTC
TRBJ2-5 TRBV20-1 . few CSALDSDKETQYF TGCAGTGCTTTGGACTCAGACAAAGAGACCCAGTACTTC
TRBJ2-5 TRBV5-6 . . CASSHKGQIQETQYF TGTGCCAGCAGCCATAAAGGACAGATCCAAGAGACCCAGTACTTC
TRBJ2-7 TRBV7-9 TRBD1 many CASSSTGTGNYEQYF TGTGCCAGCAGCTCCACCGGGACAGGGAACTACGAGCAGTACTTC
TRBJ1-2 TRBV6-1 TRBD1 . CASSGLTGPNYGYTF TGTGCCAGCAGTGGTTTGACAGGGCCTAACTATGGCTACACCTTC
TRBJ2-3 TRBV7-6 TRBD2 . CASRLSGTSGSDTQYF TGTGCCAGCAGACTTTCCGGGACTAGCGGGAGCGATACGCAGTATTTT
TRBJ2-7 TRBV28 TRBD1 few CASSGVGRDRDYEQYF TGTGCCAGCAGTGGAGTGGGAAGGGACAGGGACTACGAGCAGTACTTC